The entry below gives a single T cell receptor (beta chain) sequence along with its context. PCR amplification relied on 60 Vbeta primers (plus 13 Jbeta primers). This table comes from immunoSEQ multiplex PCR, and its TCRdb copy is limited to in-frame clones, with some not included. The table lists about 38,000 clones, about 70% of them singletons. V shed 1 base and J shed 2 bases, with 17 bases lying between them. The CDR3 length is 17 residues. Germline assignment: CDR1 MNHNS and CDR2 SASEGT. This sample is part of a study of cytomegalovirus exposure and HLA in healthy donors. This chain links TRBV6-1 with TRBJ1-2; weak D call: TRBD1 (5 bases). This TCR was recovered from a young man in good health and CMV-seronegative. Material for sequencing was PBMCs. In DNA form, the CDR3 reads TGTGCCAGCAGTGAAGGGAGTGGCCGCAAGGGGAACTATGGCTACACCTTC. Its protein is CASSEGSGRKGNYGYTF.